This TCR beta chain was recorded in a study of shared clonotypes between healthy human individuals. Looking at the study overall: Donors had three CD4 naive, three CD4 memory, two CD8 naive and one CD8 memory plate apiece. Findings and limits, study-wide: Estimated richness values were generally larger in naive subsets than in memory subsets. Naive CD4 clonotype sharing across four donors was around 5.5%. Clonotype sharing among donors, it was expected, would be affected by sequencing depth.

TCRdb keeps only in-frame clones here, not all; method: immunoSEQ multiplex PCR. Altogether about 590,000 clones are present, 95% to 96% being singletons, with the ten largest covering about 0.11%. Cells designated naive CD8 were CD45RO-negative and were positively selected for CCR7, with terminally differentiated effector memory CD45RA+ cells excluded. In germline, CDR1 is MNHEY, CDR2 SMNVEV (reference sequence). V dropped 6 bases and J dropped 3 bases, with 15 bases sitting between them. This CDR3 is 15 amino acids long. Worth noting for this clone: Antigen unknown.

Sequencing was performed on naive CD8+ T cells sorted from blood. This receptor was identified in a woman in her 30s in good health. This chain joins TRBV27 and TRBJ2-1; D may be TRBD1 or TRBD2 (7 bases each). This CDR3 is CASRLGGTVYNEQFF. As DNA, the CDR3 is TGTGCCAGCAGGCTCGGGGGGACAGTCTACAATGAGCAGTTCTTC.